This T cell receptor (beta chain) emerged from a study of Tregs in tolerant kidney transplant recipients. Whole-study findings and limits: Nucleotide sequences could not be compared across some patients' samples due to primer changes. Donor-specific Treg expansion exceeded global Treg expansion in tolerant patients, suggesting antigen drive. Few patients were studied, so findings need validation in larger groups.

Sequenced by immunoSEQ multiplex PCR; TCRdb stores in-frame clones only, minus some. This table holds about 64,000 clones, around 87% found once. The germline V gene has CDR1 SGHTA and CDR2 FQGNSA. After removal of 6 bases from V and 2 bases from J, the junction contained 16 bases not matched to a gene. The CDR3 is 17 residues long. Related graft donors supplied nonmyeloablative bone marrow transplants, and mixed chimerism was transient. Thawed PBMCs were FACS-sorted into unstimulated CD4+CD25+CD127- regulatory T cells, CD4+CD25- non-regulatory cells, CD4 and CD8 cells. Comment on this clone: No antigen is known for it.

The sequencing here drew on CD4+ T cells from blood (PBMCs), taken 6 months after the transplant. The J gene is TRBJ2-7, the V gene TRBV7-2, with 7 bases aligning to TRBD2. This clonotype was obtained from a human patient who received a combined kidney and bone marrow transplant. Some of the T cells may derive from the graft donor. The CDR3 is CASRKTRGGYTTYEQYF. CDR3 nucleotide sequence: TGTGCCAGCAGAAAAACGCGCGGGGGTTACACAACCTACGAGCAGTACTTC.